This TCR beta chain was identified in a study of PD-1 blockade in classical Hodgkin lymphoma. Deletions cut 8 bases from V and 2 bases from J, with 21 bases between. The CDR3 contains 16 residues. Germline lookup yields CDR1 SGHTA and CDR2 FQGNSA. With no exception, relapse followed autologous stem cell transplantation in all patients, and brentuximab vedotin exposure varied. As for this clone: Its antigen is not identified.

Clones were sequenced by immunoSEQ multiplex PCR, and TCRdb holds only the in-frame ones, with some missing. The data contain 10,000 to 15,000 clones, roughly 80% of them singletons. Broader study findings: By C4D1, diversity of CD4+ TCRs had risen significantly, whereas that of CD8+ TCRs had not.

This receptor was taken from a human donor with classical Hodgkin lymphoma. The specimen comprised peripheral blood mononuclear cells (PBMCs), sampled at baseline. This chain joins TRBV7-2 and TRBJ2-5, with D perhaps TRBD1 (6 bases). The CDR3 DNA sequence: TGTGCCAGCCAGAAATTTCCAGGGGCAATACAAGAGACCCAGTACTTC. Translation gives CASQKFPGAIQETQYF.